Detailed here is one TCR beta chain. The PCR contained 60 Vbeta and 13 Jbeta primers. Method: immunoSEQ multiplex PCR; TCRdb's copy keeps in-frame clones and lacks some. Of over 65,000 clones listed, 67% were seen once; the top ten hold 5.5% to 8%. These data are taken from a study of cytomegalovirus exposure and HLA in healthy donors. Losses at the gene ends were 3 bases for V and 4 bases for J; bases not matched to a gene: 6. This CDR3 is built from 15 residues. Germline CDR1 is MRHNA and CDR2 is SNTAGT. Sequences were obtained from PBMCs. This clonotype originated in a woman in her fifties or sixties in good health and CMV-seropositive. This rearrangement joins TRBV6-4 to TRBJ2-1; TRBD2 matches 7 bases. CDR3 DNA sequence: TGTGCCAGCAGTGAAGGCGGGGGACGTTACAATGAGCAGTTCTTC. Encoded protein: CASSEGGGRYNEQFF.